This T cell receptor beta chain originates from a study of shared clonotypes between healthy human individuals. To note about this clone: Its antigen is unknown.

Overall study results and limits: In contrast to clonotypes shared by all four donors, non-shared clonotypes had lower generation probabilities. Sorted-subset samples were not fully sequenced, rarefaction indicated.

TCRdb keeps only in-frame clones here, not all; method: immunoSEQ multiplex PCR. The table lists 2 million or so clones, approximately 95% of them singletons. The CDR3 totals 11 residues. Looked up from germline, CDR1 is MNHEY and CDR2 is SVGAGI. Trimming removed 7 bases from V and 4 bases from J, with 5 bases in between. Naive CD8 populations comprised CD45RO-negative cells positively selected for CCR7, excluding terminally differentiated effector memory CD45RA+ cells. The chain is built from TRBV6-5 and TRBJ1-3; D ambiguous. The sequencing input was naive CD8+ T cells sorted from blood. This TCR was sampled from a man between 18 and 35 years old in good health. CDR3 in DNA: TGTGCCAGCACAGCAGGAAACACCATATATTTT. Its translation is CASTAGNTIYF.